A single sample is the source of the 21 T cell receptor beta chains below, sequenced in a study of response to subunit inactivated influenza vaccine. TCRdb itself ran the RT-PCR reads through MiXCR, one entry per CDR3 protein. The repertoire holds hundreds of thousands of distinct CDR3 sequences, with roughly 18% as singletons. Source: PBMCs from blood, taken approximately 5 days after vaccination. The receptor source for this set is a man aged 50-59 years who received an inactivated influenza vaccine.

The V call is TRBV5-6, the J call TRBJ1-2; TRBD1 agrees at 12 bases. The CDR3 has 17 residues. The trim removed 2 bases at V and 1 base at J, leaving 6 bases unmatched. Germline CDR1 and CDR2: SGHDT and YYEEEE. In DNA, the CDR3 is TGTGCCAGCAGCTTACCGGGACAGGGGGCTCGTAACTATGGCTACACCTTC. Translation: CASSLPGQGARNYGYTF.

The rearrangement links TRBV20-1 to TRBJ2-1; 14 bases map to TRBD2. Germline V gene sequence: CDR1 DFQATT, CDR2 SNEGSKA (reference sequence). This CDR3 region has 16 residues. V shed 6 bases and J 0 bases; nucleotides not matched to a gene: 4. CDR3 sequence reads: CSAEGLAGGSYNEQFF. In DNA form, the CDR3 reads TGCAGTGCAGAAGGACTAGCGGGGGGCTCCTACAATGAGCAGTTCTTC.

The chain is built from TRBV29-1 and TRBJ2-5, with 11 bases fitting TRBD1. In germline, CDR1 is SQVTM, CDR2 ANQGSEA. This CDR3 is built from 16 residues. V shed 5 bases and J 2 bases; nucleotides not matched to a gene: 10. The CDR3 is CSVSHGTGGGQETQYF. The CDR3 DNA reads TGCAGCGTTTCCCACGGGACAGGGGGTGGGCAAGAGACCCAGTACTTC.

This clonotype was picked up a small number of times. The chain is built from TRBV3-1 and TRBJ2-2, with 8 positions matching TRBD1. CDR1 is LGHDT and CDR2 is YNNKEL in the germline V gene (reference sequence). The CDR3 spans 16 residues. V was clipped by 3 bases and J by 8 bases; unmatched bases: 11. The CDR3 coding sequence is TGTGCCAGCAGCCAGCGCTTGGACAGGGCACGTGGGGAGCTGTTTTTT. This sequence encodes CASSQRLDRARGELFF.

The rearrangement joins TRBV5-1 to TRBJ2-2; D uncertain. V dropped 1 base and J dropped 4 bases, with 14 bases sitting between them. The CDR3 has 16 amino acids. CDR1 is SGHRS, CDR2 YFSETQ, per germline. The CDR3 loop is CASSLSGHSSTGELFF. The CDR3 DNA reads as TGCGCCAGCAGCTTGTCCGGGCATTCGAGCACCGGGGAGCTGTTTTTT.

The rearrangement uses TRBV5-1 and TRBJ2-2, with D perhaps TRBD1 (6 bases). Germline V gene data show CDR1 as SGHRS and CDR2 as YFSETQ. V lost 1 base, J lost 7 bases, and 14 bases lay in between. The CDR3 is 15 amino acids. CDR3 amino acids: CASSLQQGASGELFF. The DNA of the CDR3 is TGCGCCAGCAGCTTGCAACAGGGAGCTAGCGGGGAGCTGTTTTTT. The full variable domain, completed using reference TRBV5-1 and TRBJ2-2, is KAGVTQTPRYLIKTRGQQVTLSCSPISGHRSVSWYQQTPGQGLQFLFEYFSETQRNKGNFPGRFSGRQFSNSRSEMNVSTLELGDSALYLCASSLQQGASGELFFGEGSRLTVL.

The table lists this clonotype with a few counts. The chain recombines TRBV6-2 or TRBV6-3 with TRBJ2-5, with 9 positions matching TRBD2. J was trimmed by 2 bases and V by 0 bases; bases with no gene match: 10. Per germline, CDR1 MNHEY and CDR2 SVGEGT. The CDR3 covers 18 residues. The CDR3, as DNA: TGTGCCAGCAGTTACTCGTCCGGGACTAGCACCACACAAGAGACCCAGTACTTC. Its protein is CASSYSSGTSTTQETQYF.

This clonotype showed up just once. The conserved phenylalanine or tryptophan normally closing the CDR3 is absent here, so this likely arose from a read error. V is TRBV9 and J is TRBJ2-1; D gene ambiguous. CDR1 and CDR2 from the germline V gene are SGDLS and YYNGEE. The CDR3 is 11 residues long. The V and J ends lost 0 bases and 9 bases respectively, with 4 bases between them. The CDR3 DNA follows: TGTGCCAGCAGCGTAGAGGGTGAGCAGTTCTCC. Translation: CASSVEGEQFS.

This clonotype was detected only a few times. The chain combines TRBV6-5 with TRBJ1-5; tentatively, D is TRBD1 (5 bases). Per the germline V gene, CDR1 is MNHEY and CDR2 is SVGAGI. V lost 5 bases and J lost 6, with 11 bases in between. The CDR3 spans 13 residues. The CDR3 DNA follows: TGTGCCAGCAGTCACGCAGGGCTTCAGCCCCAGCATTTT. Its translation is CASSHAGLQPQHF.

The V and J genes are TRBV5-4 and TRBJ1-1, with TRBD1 matching over 7 bases. This CDR3 has 15 residues. J gave up 5 bases and V 3 bases, and 10 bases lay outside the gene matches. Germline V lookup: CDR1 SGHNT, CDR2 YYREEE (reference sequence). As DNA, the CDR3 is TGTGCCAGCAGCTCTGGACAGGTCAAAGGAACTGAAGCTTTCTTT. It encodes CASSSGQVKGTEAFF.

The V gene is TRBV6-2 or TRBV6-3, the J gene TRBJ1-1; D not resolved. This CDR3 has 14 amino acids. From germline, CDR1 is MNHEY and CDR2 SVGEGT. Trimming stripped 8 bases from V and 0 bases from J, with 13 bases between. Here the CDR3 reads CASHDLFMNTEAFF. The DNA of the CDR3 is TGTGCCAGCCATGATTTGTTCATGAACACTGAAGCTTTCTTT.

This clonotype was observed a few times. A read error may be the cause here, since a much bigger clone is one base away. The chain carries TRBV11-2 and TRBJ2-5; the D gene is possibly TRBD1 (6 bases). This CDR3 has 13 residues. Germline-derived CDR1 and CDR2 are SGHAT and FQNNGV. The V gene lost 5 bases and the J gene lost 0 bases, with 7 bases spanning the gap. The CDR3 nucleotides are TGTGCCAGCAGCCGGGACAACCAAGAGACCCAGTACTTC. This codes for CASSRDNQETQYF.

At least ten counts were recorded for this clonotype. The chain employs TRBV7-2 and TRBJ1-1; D uncertain. Per germline, CDR1 SGHTA and CDR2 FQGNSA. The length of the CDR3 is 14 residues. Trimming took 0 bases from V and 10 from J, leaving 15 bases between them. Here the CDR3 reads CASSLAWGTSVAFF. CDR3 sequence (DNA): TGTGCCAGCAGCTTAGCATGGGGAACGTCTGTAGCTTTCTTT.

V and J are TRBV7-9 and TRBJ2-5, with D unresolved. Germline V gene lookup returns CDR1 SEHNR and CDR2 FQNEAQ (reference sequence). This CDR3 has 15 residues. Trimming removed 0 bases from V and 5 bases from J, with 13 bases in between. The CDR3 protein is CASSLAAAVEETQYF. The DNA of the CDR3 is TGTGCCAGCAGCTTAGCGGCCGCGGTAGAGGAGACCCAGTACTTC.

This clonotype was counted between two and nine times. The V call is TRBV9, the J call TRBJ1-1; 8 bases agree with TRBD1. Germline lookup yields CDR1 SGDLS and CDR2 YYNGEE. This CDR3 region has 14 residues. The ends lost 5 bases at V and 3 bases at J; junction bases unmatched: 6. The CDR3, as DNA: TGTGCCAGCAGTGTGGGACAGGTGTACACTGAAGCTTTCTTT. It specifies CASSVGQVYTEAFF.

The rearrangement uses TRBV4-2 and TRBJ2-2, with a weak D call TRBD1 (5 bases). The length of the CDR3 is 15 residues. Germline values: CDR1 LGHNA, CDR2 YNFKEQ. Trimming removed 1 base at V and 3 bases at J, with 9 bases between. In nucleotides, the CDR3 is TGTGCCAGCAGCCAAGGGAGACAGTACACCGGGGAGCTGTTTTTT. Translation: CASSQGRQYTGELFF.

The sample holds a few counts of this clonotype. The J gene is TRBJ1-1, the V gene TRBV28; tentative D call: TRBD1 (6 bases). The CDR3 runs 12 residues. In germline, CDR1 is MDHEN, CDR2 SYDVKM. With 6 bases removed from V and 9 bases from J, the gap between germline ends came to 14 bases. This chain's CDR3 is CASRTGQPKAFF. The CDR3 DNA is TGTGCCAGCAGGACAGGACAGCCGAAAGCTTTCTTT.

The gene calls are TRBV5-6 and TRBJ2-4; unclear D gene. This CDR3 is built from 14 residues. In germline, CDR1 is SGHDT, CDR2 YYEEEE. The V end lost 5 bases, the J end lost 6 bases, and 15 bases lay between the germline ends. CDR3 residues: CASSNWFRANIQYF. The CDR3 region has the DNA TGTGCCAGCAGTAATTGGTTCAGAGCAAACATTCAGTACTTC.

Only a few counts were recorded for this clonotype. V and J are TRBV10-3 and TRBJ2-5, with D perhaps being TRBD1 or TRBD2 (5 bases each). CDR1 ENHRY and CDR2 SYGVKD come from the germline V gene. V shed 2 bases and J shed 4 bases, with 8 bases lying between them. The CDR3 is 13 amino acids. As DNA, the CDR3 is TGTGCCATCAGTGAGGGGGCGGGAGAGACCCAGTACTTC. Its translation is CAISEGAGETQYF.

The CDR3 DNA is TGCGCCAGCAGCTGGGGGGGAGGGAAGAACACTGAAGCTTTCTTT. Translating it yields CASSWGGGKNTEAFF. The chain couples TRBV5-1 to TRBJ1-1, with a possible D match to TRBD1 (5 bases). The CDR3 covers 15 residues. Germline V gives CDR1 SGHRS, CDR2 YFSETQ. The V end lost 3 bases, the J end lost 1 base, and 13 bases lay between the germline ends.

This rearrangement joins TRBV5-1 to TRBJ1-2; D may be TRBD1 (5 bases). The germline V and J ends were trimmed by 6 bases and 2 bases, with 17 bases remaining between them. This CDR3 is built from 15 residues. Germline values: CDR1 SGHRS, CDR2 YFSETQ. CDR3 residues: CASIPGGRGNYGYTF. The DNA of the CDR3 is TGCGCCAGCATCCCCGGGGGACGGGGGAACTATGGCTACACCTTC. Together with reference TRBV5-1 and TRBJ1-2, the CDR3 gives the full variable domain: KAGVTQTPRYLIKTRGQQVTLSCSPISGHRSVSWYQQTPGQGLQFLFEYFSETQRNKGNFPGRFSGRQFSNSRSEMNVSTLELGDSALYLCASIPGGRGNYGYTFGSGTRLTVV.